This T cell receptor (beta chain) was identified in a study of cytomegalovirus exposure and HLA in healthy donors. CDR3 length: 17 amino acids. Germline V gene data show CDR1 as WNHNN and CDR2 as SYGVQD (reference sequence). With V trimmed by 3 bases and J by 3 bases, 11 bases remained unmatched. Study findings and constraints: Analysis performed later found roughly 17,000 TCR beta sequences associated with HLA alleles at 0.05 false discovery rate. Most TCR sequences were rare, but some public TCRs occurred in many donors.

Amplification used 60 Vbeta primers and 13 Jbeta primers. Sequenced by immunoSEQ multiplex PCR; TCRdb stores in-frame clones only, minus some. The sample lists 100,000 to 150,000 clones, 17% occurring once. In regard to this clone: Its antigen is unknown.

This clonotype was obtained from a female donor in good health and CMV-seropositive. The sequenced sample consisted of PBMCs. The V call is TRBV10-1, the J call TRBJ2-7; 10 bases line up with TRBD1. The CDR3 coding sequence is TGCGCCAGCAGTGATTCACCCGGGACAGGGGCCTTCTACGAGCAGTACTTC. Translated: CASSDSPGTGAFYEQYF.